These T cell receptor beta chains were read from a single sample in a study of Ad26.COV2.S vaccination and SARS-CoV-2 variants. Data came from immunoSEQ multiplex PCR; TCRdb stores just in-frame clones and leaves some out. This sample yields about 680,000 clones, of which 89% are seen a single time; around 1.4% belongs to the top ten. Here the sequenced sample was peripheral blood, taken in a trial of Ad26.COV2.S vaccine versus placebo. Receptors were obtained from a person between 18 and 59 years old who received the Ad26.COV2.S COVID-19 vaccine or a placebo. Both conserved end residues are part of each CDR3. A D gene is named only where the DNA matches it firmly. Clone size, where shown, is once, few, many, or a class for clones that have expanded.

D	size	J	V	CDR3	DNA
NA	NA	TRBJ2-4	TRBV4-2	CASSQVGAGRNIQYF	TGTGCCAGCAGCCAAGTGGGGGCAGGGCGAAACATTCAGTACTTC
NA	NA	TRBJ2-2	TRBV24-1	CATSDPRGGELFF	TGTGCCACCAGTGACCCGAGGGGCGGGGAGCTGTTTTTT
NA	NA	TRBJ1-1	TRBV30	CAWSKWGGTEAFF	TGTGCCTGGAGTAAATGGGGAGGAACTGAAGCTTTCTTT
TRBD2	once	TRBJ2-1	TRBV30	CAWSVGTTYNEQFF	TGTGCCTGGAGTGTCGGGACTACCTACAATGAGCAGTTCTTC
TRBD2	NA	TRBJ2-3	TRBV20-1	CSASPSGRSTDTQYF	TGCAGTGCTAGTCCTAGCGGGAGAAGTACAGATACGCAGTATTTT
NA	NA	TRBJ1-2	TRBV2	CASSDSQGWDYGYTF	TGTGCCAGCAGTGACTCTCAGGGTTGGGACTATGGCTACACCTTC
NA	medium-sized	TRBJ1-2	TRBV14	CASSPSNYGYTF	TGTGCCAGCAGCCCGTCAAACTATGGCTACACCTTC
TRBD1	NA	TRBJ2-7	TRBV2	CASRWQGEDEQYF	TGTGCCAGCAGATGGCAGGGGGAAGACGAGCAGTACTTC
NA	NA	TRBJ1-2	TRBV2	CASSVWSGEGKGYTF	TGTGCCAGCAGTGTTTGGTCAGGGGAGGGTAAAGGCTACACCTTC
NA	NA	TRBJ2-2	TRBV19	CASSISQLPNTGELFF	TGTGCCAGTAGTATCTCCCAGTTACCGAACACCGGGGAGCTGTTTTTT
NA	NA	TRBJ1-2	TRBV28	CASSPSRQSYYGYTF	TGTGCCAGCAGTCCAAGCCGACAGAGCTACTATGGCTACACCTTC
NA	NA	TRBJ2-3	TRBV3-1/TRBV3-2	CASSQEPQRTDTQYF	TGTGCCAGCAGCCAAGAACCCCAGCGTACAGATACGCAGTATTTT
TRBD1	NA	TRBJ2-2	TRBV6-2/TRBV6-3	CASSYRTGIAGELFF	TGTGCCAGCAGTTACCGGACAGGGATTGCCGGGGAGCTGTTTTTT
TRBD2	NA	TRBJ2-3	TRBV19	CASSIGSGADTQYF	TGTGCCAGTAGTATAGGCAGCGGGGCAGATACGCAGTATTTT
NA	NA	TRBJ1-1	TRBV6-5	CAAQMNTEAFF	TGTGCCGCCCAGATGAACACTGAAGCTTTCTTT
NA	NA	TRBJ1-5	TRBV30	CAWSSRGNQPQHF	TGTGCCTGGAGCTCACGGGGGAATCAGCCCCAGCATTTT
NA	NA	TRBJ1-1	TRBV7-8	CASSLDGPGATEAFF	TGTGCCAGCAGCTTAGACGGACCGGGAGCCACTGAAGCTTTCTTT
TRBD1	NA	TRBJ1-5	TRBV5-1	CASSLGQGGNQPQHF	TGCGCCAGCAGCTTGGGACAGGGGGGTAATCAGCCCCAGCATTTT
NA	NA	TRBJ1-3	TRBV18	CASSPVPGNTIYF	TGTGCCAGCTCACCGGTCCCTGGAAACACCATATATTTT
NA	once	TRBJ2-7	TRBV20-1	CSASPDEKQYF	TGCAGTGCTAGCCCGGATGAAAAGCAGTACTTC
NA	NA	TRBJ1-6	TRBV7-3	CASSSVFDSDLHF	TGTGCCAGCAGCTCCGTTTTCGACTCGGACCTCCACTTT
TRBD1	NA	TRBJ1-2	TRBV6-5	CASSLGQGRYGYTF	TGTGCCAGCAGCCTTGGACAGGGCCGCTATGGCTACACCTTC
NA	few	TRBJ1-1	TRBV27	CASSARRGQPEAFF	TGTGCCAGCAGTGCCCGTCGAGGGCAGCCTGAAGCTTTCTTT
NA	NA	TRBJ2-3	TRBV11-3	CASSPRTAAGTDTQYF	TGTGCCAGCAGCCCCCGGACTGCTGCGGGCACAGATACGCAGTATTTT
NA	NA	TRBJ1-2	TRBV24-1	CATSDSSTRSYGYTF	TGTGCCACCAGTGATTCATCCACGAGGTCCTATGGCTACACCTTC
NA	NA	TRBJ1-5	TRBV4-2	CASSQEAGYQPQHF	TGTGCCAGCAGCCAAGAGGCAGGGTATCAGCCCCAGCATTTT
NA	NA	TRBJ1-1	TRBV20-1	CSASDFPGAFF	TGCAGTGCTAGTGACTTCCCGGGAGCTTTCTTT
NA	NA	TRBJ1-2	TRBV12-3/TRBV12-4	CASSLAANYGYTF	TGTGCCAGCAGTTTGGCGGCTAACTATGGCTACACCTTC
NA	NA	TRBJ2-7	TRBV5-5	CASSLEYGGRLNKYF	TGTGCCAGCAGCTTGGAATACGGGGGGCGCCTTAATAAGTACTTC
NA	NA	TRBJ1-5	TRBV6-5	CATTRARDQPQHF	TGTGCCACTACCCGGGCTAGGGATCAGCCCCAGCATTTT
NA	NA	TRBJ1-2	TRBV19	CASSMPQGEPNYGYTF	TGTGCCAGTAGTATGCCACAGGGCGAACCGAACTATGGCTACACCTTC
TRBD1	NA	TRBJ1-2	TRBV13	CASSLSGTGDPNYGYTF	TGTGCCAGCAGCTTATCCGGGACAGGGGATCCTAACTATGGCTACACCTTC
TRBD1	few	TRBJ2-2	TRBV9	CASSVQPGTVKLFF	TGTGCCAGCAGCGTACAGCCCGGGACAGTCAAGCTGTTTTTT
TRBD1	NA	TRBJ2-4	TRBV9	CASSRTGGNIQYF	TGTGCCAGCAGTCGGACAGGCGGGAACATTCAGTACTTC
NA	NA	TRBJ1-1	TRBV18	CASSPLEAGSEAFF	TGTGCCAGCTCACCACTTGAGGCGGGTAGTGAAGCTTTCTTT
TRBD1	NA	TRBJ2-5	TRBV7-2	CASSRVVGQVQETQYF	TGTGCCAGCAGCAGGGTCGTCGGACAGGTCCAAGAGACCCAGTACTTC
TRBD1	once	TRBJ1-2	TRBV7-9	CASSPQGGGGYGYTF	TGTGCCAGCAGCCCCCAGGGGGGGGGTGGCTATGGCTACACCTTC